Here is one TCR beta chain with its context. This sample was included in a study of blood T cell repertoires in COVID-19. About the research overall: Material from acute and convalescent COVID-19 was sourced from the United States, Italy and Spain. T cells, B-cell-depleted T cells, or PBMCs provided the cDNA or gDNA that served as material.

The CDR3 length is 15 residues. The trim removed 3 bases at V and 0 bases at J, leaving 3 bases unmatched. Germline-derived CDR1 and CDR2 are SGHDT and YYEEEE. Original methodology: Reference gene primer amplification in the assay estimated nucleated cell counts. Assay used: immunoSEQ multiplex PCR; TCRdb lists only in-frame clones, some missing. V and J calls and clone size are as listed in that table; D and trimming were resolved from the DNA. The table records roughly 410,000 clones, around 91% of them present only once. Seattle's cohort entered during active infection and was followed longitudinally.

The sample taken for sequencing was peripheral blood. This chain links TRBV5-6 with TRBJ1-3, with TRBD1 identical over 7 bases. This clonotype was sampled from a middle-aged woman with COVID-19, enrolled during active disease. The CDR3 DNA reads as TGTGCCAGCAGCTGGGACAGCTTCTCTGGAAACACCATATATTTT. It codes for CASSWDSFSGNTIYF.